This TCR beta chain was recovered during a study of blood T cell repertoires in COVID-19. The repertoire was sequenced with immunoSEQ multiplex PCR; TCRdb's copy has only in-frame clones and lacks some. The sample lists over 200,000 clones; about 86% were seen once. Germline assignment: CDR1 MNHEY and CDR2 SMNVEV (reference sequence). The CDR3 runs to 16 residues. The V gene lost 5 bases and the J gene lost 1 base, with 15 bases spanning the gap. The receptor's source is a man aged 18 to 29 with active or convalescent COVID-19. Material for sequencing was peripheral blood. The chain joins TRBV27 to TRBJ1-5; possible D gene TRBD1, 5 bases. Written as DNA, the CDR3 is TGTGCCAGCAGTCCTCGATCGGGGGTAAGCAATCAGCCCCAGCATTTT. This gives the protein CASSPRSGVSNQPQHF.